The T cell receptor beta chain under discussion was sequenced for a study of blood T cell repertoires in COVID-19. Germline V gene data show CDR1 as MGHDK and CDR2 as SYGVNS. J was trimmed by 4 bases and V by 7 bases; bases with no gene match: 9. This CDR3 has 14 residues. Clones were read by immunoSEQ multiplex PCR, and TCRdb kept only the in-frame ones, dropping some. This table has under 200,000 clones, about nine tenths appearing once. The chain employs TRBV25-1 and TRBJ2-5; 7 bases map to TRBD2. This clonotype was sampled from a man aged 18 to 29 with active or convalescent COVID-19. The sample comprised peripheral blood. CDR3 sequence (DNA): TGTGCCAGCACCCATGGAGGGGAGGGAGAGACCCAGTACTTC. This encodes CASTHGGEGETQYF.